This T cell receptor beta chain stems from a study of T cells in localized non-small cell lung cancer. Data came from immunoSEQ multiplex PCR; TCRdb stores just in-frame clones and leaves some out. The profile shows 90,000 or so clones, about 91% of them singletons. Study conclusions and caveats: Higher T cell density in the blood was associated with longer overall survival, whereas higher adjacent-lung clonality associated with shorter survival. Uninvolved adjacent lung showed the highest T cell clonality, exceeding tumor.

This CDR3 has 14 amino acids. Germline CDR1 reads SNHLY; CDR2 reads FYNNEI. The V end was cut by 7 bases, the J end by 0 bases, with 9 bases between. Notes on this clone: Its target is not known.

Source: peripheral blood, taken before any cancer treatment. This receptor was obtained from a man aged 40 to 75 with stage I squamous cell lung carcinoma. V is TRBV2 and J is TRBJ1-4, with D hard to call. The CDR3 nucleotides are TGTGCCAGCACCGGAATACCAACTAATGAAAAACTGTTTTTT. Translated, it gives CASTGIPTNEKLFF.